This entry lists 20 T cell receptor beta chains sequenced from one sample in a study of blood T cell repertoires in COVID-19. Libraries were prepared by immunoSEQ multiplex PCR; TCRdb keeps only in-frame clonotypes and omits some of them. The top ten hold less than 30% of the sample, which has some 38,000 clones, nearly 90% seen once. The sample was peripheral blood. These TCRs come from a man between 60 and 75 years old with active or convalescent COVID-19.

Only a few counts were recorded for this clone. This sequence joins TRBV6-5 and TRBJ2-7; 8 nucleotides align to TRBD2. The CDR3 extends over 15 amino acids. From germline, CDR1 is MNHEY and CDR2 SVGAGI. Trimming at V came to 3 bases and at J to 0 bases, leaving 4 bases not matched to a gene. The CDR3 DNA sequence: TGTGCCAGCAGTTATACCAGCGGGAGCTCCTACGAGCAGTACTTC. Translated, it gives CASSYTSGSSYEQYF.

The chain's CDR3 is CASSLNPGDSYTF. In nucleotides, the CDR3 is TGCGCCAGCAGCTTAAACCCCGGGGACAGCTACACCTTC. This chain connects TRBV5-1 to TRBJ1-2; tentatively, D is TRBD1 (6 bases). Germline-derived CDR1 and CDR2 are SGHRS and YFSETQ. Trimming pared 2 bases from V and 9 bases from J, leaving 14 bases between. The CDR3 covers 13 residues.

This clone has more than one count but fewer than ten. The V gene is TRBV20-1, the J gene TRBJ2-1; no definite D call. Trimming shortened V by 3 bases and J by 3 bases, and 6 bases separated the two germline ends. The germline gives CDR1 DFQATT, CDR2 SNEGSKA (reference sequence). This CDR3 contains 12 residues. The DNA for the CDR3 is TGCAGTGCTAGTTCCCTCTACAATGAGCAGTTCTTC. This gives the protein CSASSLYNEQFF.

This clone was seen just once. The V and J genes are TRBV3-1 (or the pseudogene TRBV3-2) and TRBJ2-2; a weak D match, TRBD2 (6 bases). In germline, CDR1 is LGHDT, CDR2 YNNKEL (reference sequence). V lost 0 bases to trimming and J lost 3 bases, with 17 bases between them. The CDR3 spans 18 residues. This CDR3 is CASSQEDPWGDYTGELFF. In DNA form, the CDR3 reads TGTGCCAGCAGCCAAGAAGACCCTTGGGGGGATTACACCGGGGAGCTGTTTTTT.

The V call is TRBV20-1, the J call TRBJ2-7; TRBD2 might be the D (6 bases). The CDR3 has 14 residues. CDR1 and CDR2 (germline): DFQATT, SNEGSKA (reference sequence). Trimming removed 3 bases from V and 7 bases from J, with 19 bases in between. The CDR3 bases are TGCAGTGCTAGTAGACGGGAGTTCTCTCGAGAGCAGTACTTC. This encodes CSASRREFSREQYF.

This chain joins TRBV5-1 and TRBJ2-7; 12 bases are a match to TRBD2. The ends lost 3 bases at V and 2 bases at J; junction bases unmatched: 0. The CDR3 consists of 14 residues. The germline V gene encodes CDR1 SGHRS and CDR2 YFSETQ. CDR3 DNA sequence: TGCGCCAGCAGCTGGACTAGCGGGACCTACGAGCAGTACTTC. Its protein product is CASSWTSGTYEQYF.

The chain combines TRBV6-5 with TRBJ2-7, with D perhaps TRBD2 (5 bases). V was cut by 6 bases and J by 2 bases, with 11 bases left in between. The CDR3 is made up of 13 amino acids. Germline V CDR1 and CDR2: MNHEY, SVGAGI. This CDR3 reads CASRPDGTYEQYF. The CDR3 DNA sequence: TGTGCCAGCAGGCCGGACGGGACCTACGAGCAGTACTTC.

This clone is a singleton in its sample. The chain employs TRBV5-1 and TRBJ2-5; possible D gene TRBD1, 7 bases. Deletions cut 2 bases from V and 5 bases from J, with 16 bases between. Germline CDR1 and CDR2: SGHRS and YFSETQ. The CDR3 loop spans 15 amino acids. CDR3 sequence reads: CASSFVEGAKETQYF. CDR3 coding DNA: TGCGCCAGCAGCTTCGTGGAGGGGGCGAAGGAGACCCAGTACTTC.

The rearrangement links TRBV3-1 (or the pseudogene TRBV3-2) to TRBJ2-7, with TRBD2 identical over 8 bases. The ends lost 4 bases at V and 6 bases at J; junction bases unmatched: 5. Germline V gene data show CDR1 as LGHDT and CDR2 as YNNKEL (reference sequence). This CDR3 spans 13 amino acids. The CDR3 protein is CASSRLAGGEQYF. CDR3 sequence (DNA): TGTGCCAGCAGCCGCCTCGCGGGAGGCGAGCAGTACTTC.

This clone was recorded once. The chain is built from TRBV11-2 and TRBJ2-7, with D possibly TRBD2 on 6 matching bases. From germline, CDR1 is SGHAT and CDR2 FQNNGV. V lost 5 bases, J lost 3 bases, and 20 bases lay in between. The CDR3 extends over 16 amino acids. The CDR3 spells CASSGRDLRRDYEQYF. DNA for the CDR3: TGTGCCAGCAGCGGTAGGGACCTCAGGAGGGACTACGAGCAGTACTTC.

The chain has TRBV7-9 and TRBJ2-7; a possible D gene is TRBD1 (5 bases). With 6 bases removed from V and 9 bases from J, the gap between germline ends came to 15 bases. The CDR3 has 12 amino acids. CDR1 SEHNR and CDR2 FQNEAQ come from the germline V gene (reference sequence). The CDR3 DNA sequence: TGTGCCAGCAGATCCGACAGCCCAGGGCAGTACTTC. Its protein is CASRSDSPGQYF.

Here the CDR3 DNA reads TGTGCCAGCAGTTTCCCTAGCGGGATTGGGTTGAATGAGCAGTTCTTC. It encodes CASSFPSGIGLNEQFF. V and J are TRBV6-5 and TRBJ2-1; 9 bases are shared with TRBD2. Germline assignment: CDR1 MNHEY and CDR2 SVGAGI. After removal of 4 bases from V and 7 bases from J, the junction contained 11 bases not matched to a gene. The CDR3 is made up of 16 amino acids.

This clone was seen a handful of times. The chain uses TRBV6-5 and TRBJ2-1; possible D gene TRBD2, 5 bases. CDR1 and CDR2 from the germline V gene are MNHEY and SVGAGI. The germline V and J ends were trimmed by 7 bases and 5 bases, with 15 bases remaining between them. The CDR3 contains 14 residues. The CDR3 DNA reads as TGTGCCAGCACGGTGGCGGGCCGAAACAATGAGCAGTTCTTC. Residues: CASTVAGRNNEQFF.

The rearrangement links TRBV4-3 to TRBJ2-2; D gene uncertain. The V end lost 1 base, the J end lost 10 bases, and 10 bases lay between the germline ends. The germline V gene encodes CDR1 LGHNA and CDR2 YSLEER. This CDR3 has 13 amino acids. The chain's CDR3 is CASSQGLLEELFF. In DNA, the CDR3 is TGCGCCAGCAGCCAAGGACTCCTCGAGGAGCTGTTTTTT.

The CDR3 sequence: CASSWRPTNEKLFF. The CDR3 DNA follows: TGTGCCAGCAGCTGGAGACCAACTAATGAAAAACTGTTTTTT. The chain links TRBV5-4 to TRBJ1-4; the D is unclear. Trimming removed 3 bases from V and 0 bases from J, with 6 bases in between. The CDR3 contains 14 residues. Germline V gene lookup returns CDR1 SGHNT and CDR2 YYREEE (reference sequence).

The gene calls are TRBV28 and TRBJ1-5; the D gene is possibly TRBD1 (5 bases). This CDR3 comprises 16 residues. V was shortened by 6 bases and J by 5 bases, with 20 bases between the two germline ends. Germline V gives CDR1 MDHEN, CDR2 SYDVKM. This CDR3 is CASSRQGRGKDQPQHF. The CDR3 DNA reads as TGTGCCAGCAGCCGCCAAGGTAGGGGAAAGGATCAGCCCCAGCATTTT.

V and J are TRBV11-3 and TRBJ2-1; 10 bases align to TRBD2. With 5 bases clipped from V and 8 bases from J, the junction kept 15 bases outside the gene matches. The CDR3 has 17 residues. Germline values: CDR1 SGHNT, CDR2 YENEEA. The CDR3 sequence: CASSRTGSGRAVHEQFF. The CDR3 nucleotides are TGTGCCAGCAGCCGGACAGGGAGCGGGAGGGCCGTCCATGAGCAGTTCTTC. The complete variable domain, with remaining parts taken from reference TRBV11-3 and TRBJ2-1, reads EAGVVQSPRYKIIEKKQPVAFWCNPISGHNTLYWYLQNLGQGPELLIRYENEEAVDDSQLPKDRFSAERLKGVDSTLKIQPAELGDSAVYLCASSRTGSGRAVHEQFFGPGTRLTVL.

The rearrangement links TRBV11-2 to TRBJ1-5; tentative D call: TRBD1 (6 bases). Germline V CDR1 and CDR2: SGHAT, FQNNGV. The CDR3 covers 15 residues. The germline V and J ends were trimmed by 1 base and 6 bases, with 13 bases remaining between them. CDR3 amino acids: CASSLVAGVGQPQHF. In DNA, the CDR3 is TGTGCCAGCAGCTTAGTGGCAGGGGTCGGTCAGCCCCAGCATTTT. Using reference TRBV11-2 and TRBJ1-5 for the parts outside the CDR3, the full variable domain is EAGVAQSPRYKIIEKRQSVAFWCNPISGHATLYWYQQILGQGPKLLIQFQNNGVVDDSQLPKDRFSAERLKGVDSTLKIQPAKLEDSAVYLCASSLVAGVGQPQHFGDGTRLSIL.

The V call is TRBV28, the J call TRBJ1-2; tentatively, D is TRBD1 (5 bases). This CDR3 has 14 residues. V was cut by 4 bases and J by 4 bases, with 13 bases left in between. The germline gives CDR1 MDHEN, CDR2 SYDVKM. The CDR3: CASSSSSRVYGYTF. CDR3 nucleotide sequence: TGTGCCAGCAGTTCCTCCTCCAGGGTCTATGGCTACACCTTC.

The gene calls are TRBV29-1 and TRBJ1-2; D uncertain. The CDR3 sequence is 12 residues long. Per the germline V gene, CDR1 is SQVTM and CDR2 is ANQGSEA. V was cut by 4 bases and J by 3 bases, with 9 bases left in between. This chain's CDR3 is CSVALEDYGYTF. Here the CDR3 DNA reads TGCAGCGTTGCCTTAGAGGACTATGGCTACACCTTC. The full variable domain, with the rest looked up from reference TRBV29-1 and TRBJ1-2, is SAVISQKPSRDICQRGTSLTIQCQVDSQVTMMFWYRQQPGQSLTLIATANQGSEATYESGFVIDKFPISRPNLTFSTLTVSNMSPEDSSIYLCSVALEDYGYTFGSGTRLTVV.